These 14 T cell receptor beta chains share one sample of origin, sequenced in a study of T cells in Graves' hyperthyroidism and ophthalmopathy. RNA transcripts were the template for amplifying TCR beta CDR3 regions. During a first-round RT-PCR of the TCR CDR3, the HTBI primer set was used. From the multiplex PCR reads, TCRdb called clonotypes with MiXCR, one entry per CDR3 protein. Of 650,000 to 750,000 distinct CDR3 sequences in the sample, around 13% were seen once. What was sequenced was blood. The receptors stem from a woman aged 18 to 35 with Graves' hyperthyroidism.

This clonotype appeared many times. The V call is TRBV7-2, the J call TRBJ2-7; TRBD2 matches at 11 bases. Trimming at V came to 0 bases and at J to 3 bases, leaving 4 bases not matched to a gene. Looked up from germline, CDR1 is SGHTA and CDR2 is FQGNSA. The CDR3 sequence is 16 residues long. CDR3 in DNA: TGTGCCAGCAGCTTAGCCCCTAGCGGGGGGATCTACGAGCAGTACTTC. This codes for CASSLAPSGGIYEQYF.

In its sample, this clonotype was seen many times. V and J are TRBV2 and TRBJ2-3, with D tentatively TRBD1 or TRBD2 (5 bases each). Per germline, CDR1 SNHLY and CDR2 FYNNEI. The ends were cut back, 8 bases at V and 1 base at J, with 16 bases in the middle. CDR3 length: 15 amino acids. CDR3: CASLPSEGRTDTQYF. The CDR3 DNA is TGTGCCAGCCTACCCTCCGAGGGACGCACAGATACGCAGTATTTT.

The sample holds a few counts of this clonotype. This rearrangement joins TRBV4-2 to TRBJ2-2, with TRBD1 matching 9 bases. V dropped 0 bases and J dropped 3; count of bases not matched to a gene: 11. The CDR3 contains 19 residues. Germline V lookup: CDR1 LGHNA, CDR2 YNFKEQ. For the CDR3, the DNA is TGTGCCAGCAGCCAAGATCCCCCGGACAGGGGAAAGGACACCGGGGAGCTGTTTTTT. It translates to CASSQDPPDRGKDTGELFF.

This clonotype was detected only a few times. The chain recombines TRBV20-1 with TRBJ1-5, with D tentatively TRBD1 (5 bases). Germline V gives CDR1 DFQATT, CDR2 SNEGSKA (reference sequence). The CDR3 loop spans 15 amino acids. Trimming cost V 3 bases and J 0 bases, with 12 bases left between them. The CDR3 coding sequence is TGCAGTGCTAGTTCAGGGAGTAATAGCAATCAGCCCCAGCATTTT. Its protein is CSASSGSNSNQPQHF.

This clonotype showed up just a few times. The rearrangement links TRBV28 to TRBJ2-5, with TRBD2 identical over 9 bases. The germline CDR1 and CDR2 sequences are MDHEN and SYDVKM. This CDR3 region has 17 residues. The ends lost 3 bases at V and 3 bases at J; junction bases unmatched: 11. The CDR3 region has the DNA TGTGCCAGCAGTTTGGTGGCGGGGGGGTTCGGAAAAGAGACCCAGTACTTC. The encoded protein is CASSLVAGGFGKETQYF.

This rearrangement joins TRBV9 to TRBJ1-4; D possibly corresponds to TRBD1 (6 bases). The length of the CDR3 is 15 residues. V lost 0 bases and J 2 bases, leaving 8 bases between the germline ends. CDR1 SGDLS and CDR2 YYNGEE come from the germline V gene. Written as DNA, the CDR3 is TGTGCCAGCAGCGTAGACGGGGGCACTAATGAAAAACTGTTTTTT. Its translation: CASSVDGGTNEKLFF. Full variable domain (rest looked up from reference TRBV9 and TRBJ1-4): DSGVTQTPKHLITATGQRVTLRCSPRSGDLSVYWYQQSLDQGLQFLIQYYNGEERAKGNILERFSAQQFPDLHSELNLSSLELGDSALYFCASSVDGGTNEKLFFGSGTQLSVL.

This chain connects TRBV29-1 to TRBJ2-5; 9 nucleotides agree with TRBD2. The V and J ends lost 4 bases and 4 bases, in that order; junction bases with no gene match: 7. CDR1 and CDR2 from the germline V gene are SQVTM and ANQGSEA. The CDR3 has 14 amino acids. In DNA form, the CDR3 reads TGCAGCGTTGCCCCTAGCGGGATGGGAGAGACCCAGTACTTC. This translates into CSVAPSGMGETQYF.

J is TRBJ2-3 and V is TRBV25-1; 8 bases map to TRBD1. With 4 bases clipped from V and 0 bases from J, the junction kept 15 bases outside the gene matches. This CDR3 has 19 amino acids. CDR1 is MGHDK and CDR2 is SYGVNS in the germline V gene. The CDR3 here is CASSARTGLHTSSTDTQYF. The CDR3 nucleotides read TGTGCCAGCAGTGCAAGGACAGGGTTGCATACTTCTAGCACAGATACGCAGTATTTT.

The chain has TRBV6-6 and TRBJ2-3, with 7 bases identical to TRBD2. Trimming took 0 bases from V and 1 from J; bases not matched to a gene: 1. Germline CDR1 reads MNHNY; CDR2 reads SVGAGI (reference sequence). The CDR3 is made up of 15 amino acids. For the CDR3, the DNA is TGTGCCAGCAGTTACTCGACTAGCCGCACAGATACGCAGTATTTT. Residues: CASSYSTSRTDTQYF.

This clonotype was counted between two and nine times. The chain carries TRBV19 and TRBJ2-1, with D unclear. Germline V gene sequence: CDR1 LNHDA, CDR2 SQIVND (reference sequence). The V end was cut by 7 bases, the J end by 7 bases, with 20 bases between. This CDR3 is 15 amino acids long. CDR3 protein: CASNTLFANGNEQFF. The CDR3, as DNA: TGTGCCAGTAATACATTGTTCGCCAACGGGAATGAGCAGTTCTTC.

This clonotype showed up just a few times. A junction end diverges from the germline sequence, so it may reflect a read error. V usage is TRBV18 and J usage is TRBJ2-3; 13 nucleotides align to TRBD2. CDR1 and CDR2 (germline): KGHSH, LQKENI. The CDR3 contains 16 residues. The CDR3 DNA reads as TGTGCCTGCTCACCAGGACTAGCGGGAGATCAAGTCACGCAGTATTTT. It is translated as CACSPGLAGDQVTQYF.

This clonotype was observed a few times. This chain connects TRBV19 to TRBJ2-5, with 12 bases lining up with TRBD2. V was clipped by 3 bases and J by 5 bases; unmatched bases: 7. Germline CDR1 is LNHDA and CDR2 is SQIVND (reference sequence). This CDR3 is built from 16 residues. The DNA for the CDR3 is TGTGCCAGTAGTATGACTAGCGGGAGAGTGGGGGAGACCCAGTACTTC. It codes for CASSMTSGRVGETQYF.

This clonotype was seen many times. The chain recombines TRBV30 with TRBJ2-5; D unresolved. V was pared by 5 bases and J by 1 base, with 11 bases between. Germline V lookup: CDR1 GTSNPN, CDR2 SVGIG (reference sequence). The CDR3 spans 13 residues. The CDR3 protein is CAWAFGFQETQYF. DNA of the CDR3: TGTGCCTGGGCGTTCGGATTCCAAGAGACCCAGTACTTC.

In this sample, this clonotype turned up many times. The gene calls are TRBV20-1 and TRBJ2-7; 8 bases match TRBD1. Germline V CDR1 and CDR2: DFQATT, SNEGSKA (reference sequence). The CDR3 has 15 residues. The trim removed 4 bases at V and 2 bases at J, leaving 10 bases unmatched. This CDR3 reads CSAIDPTGGTYEQYF. The CDR3 DNA is TGCAGTGCTATCGATCCCACAGGGGGAACCTACGAGCAGTACTTC.